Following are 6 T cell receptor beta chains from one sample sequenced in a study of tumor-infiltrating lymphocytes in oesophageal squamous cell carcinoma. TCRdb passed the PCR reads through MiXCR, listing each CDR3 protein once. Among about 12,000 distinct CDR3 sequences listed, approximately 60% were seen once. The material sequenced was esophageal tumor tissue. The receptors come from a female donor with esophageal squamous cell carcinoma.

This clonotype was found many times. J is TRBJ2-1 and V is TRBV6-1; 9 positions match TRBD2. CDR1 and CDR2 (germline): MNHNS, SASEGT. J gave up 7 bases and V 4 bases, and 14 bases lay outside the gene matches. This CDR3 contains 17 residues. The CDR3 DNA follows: TGTGCCAGCAGTGGGACTAGCGACACCTTTAGAGGTAATGAGCAGTTCTTC. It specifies CASSGTSDTFRGNEQFF.

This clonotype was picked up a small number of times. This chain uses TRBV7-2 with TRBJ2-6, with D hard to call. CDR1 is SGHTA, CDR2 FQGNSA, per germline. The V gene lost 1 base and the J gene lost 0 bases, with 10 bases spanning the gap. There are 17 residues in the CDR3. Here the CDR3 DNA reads TGTGCCAGCAGCTTAGGGGCTCAAGGCTCTGGGGCCAACGTCCTGACTTTC. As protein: CASSLGAQGSGANVLTF.

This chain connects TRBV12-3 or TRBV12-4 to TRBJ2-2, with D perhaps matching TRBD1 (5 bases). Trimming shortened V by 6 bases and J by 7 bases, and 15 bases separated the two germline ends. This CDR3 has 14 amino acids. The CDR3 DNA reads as TGTGCCAGCAGCAGGGCAGACTTAGACGGGGAGCTGTTTTTT. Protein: CASSRADLDGELFF.

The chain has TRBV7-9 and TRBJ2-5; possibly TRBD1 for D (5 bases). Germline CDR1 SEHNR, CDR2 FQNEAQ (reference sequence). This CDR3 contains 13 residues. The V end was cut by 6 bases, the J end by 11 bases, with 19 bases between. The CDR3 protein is CASSFAGKHEQYF. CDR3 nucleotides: TGTGCCAGCAGTTTTGCAGGGAAACATGAGCAGTACTTC.

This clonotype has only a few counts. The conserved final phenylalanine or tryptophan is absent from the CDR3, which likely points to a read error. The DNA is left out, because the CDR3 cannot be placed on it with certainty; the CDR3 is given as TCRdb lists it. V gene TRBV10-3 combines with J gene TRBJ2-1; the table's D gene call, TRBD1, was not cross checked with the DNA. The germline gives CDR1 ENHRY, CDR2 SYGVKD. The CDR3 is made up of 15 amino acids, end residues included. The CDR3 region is CAISETGLGGYTFGS.

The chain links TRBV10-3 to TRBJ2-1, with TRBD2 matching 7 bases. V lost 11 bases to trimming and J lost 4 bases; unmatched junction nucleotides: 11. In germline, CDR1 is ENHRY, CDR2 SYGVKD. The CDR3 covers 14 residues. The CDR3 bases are TGTGCCTCCCAGTTGGCGGGGGTATACAATGAGCAGTTCTTC. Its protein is CASQLAGVYNEQFF.